This T cell receptor beta chain was identified during a study of T-cell reconstitution after alpha-beta-depleted transplantation in children. The study's findings and limits: A year post-transplant, T-cell counts and diversity derived mostly from newly produced T cells.

This clonotype has more than one count but fewer than ten. The antigen remains unidentified. Unique molecular identifiers were incorporated into the prepared TCRbeta library. TCRdb analysed the PCR reads with MiXCR anew, one entry per CDR3 protein. This sample has more than 400,000 distinct CDR3 sequences; roughly two fifths occur once, and the top ten carry under 30%. The length of the CDR3 is 14 residues. The germline gives CDR1 DFQATT, CDR2 SNEGSKA (reference sequence). V was clipped by 4 bases and J by 5 bases; unmatched bases: 9. The TCR comes from a girl between 2 and 10 years old with aplastic anemia, due to receive a stem cell transplant. The chain couples TRBV20-1 to TRBJ2-7; TRBD1 aligns across 9 bases. The material sequenced was PBMCs, taken before TCRalphabeta/CD19-depleted stem cell transplant. CDR3 DNA sequence: TGCAGTGCTAACCTTAGGACAGGGGTAGACGAGCAGTACTTC. It is translated as CSANLRTGVDEQYF.